The source of this TCR beta chain is a study of CD8+ T cells in alopecia areata. Study-level information: At a dose of 5 to 10 mg twice daily, oral tofacitinib was given to treated patients.

Extracted RNA was reverse transcribed into cDNA, the sequencing template. Clones were read by immunoSEQ multiplex PCR, and TCRdb kept only the in-frame ones, dropping some. Of more than 200,000 clones listed, over 60% are singletons. Treatment denoted: oral pan-JAK inhibitor, 5-10 mg twice daily. Worth noting for this clone: Its antigen is as yet unknown.

V lost 2 bases, J lost 0 bases, and 7 bases lay in between. Germline V CDR1 and CDR2: SGDLS, YYNGEE. The length of the CDR3 is 14 residues. Points from the study as a whole: Resident alphabeta T-cell populations of normal skin are likewise subject to sequencing in scalp samples. Persistence in scalp and blood during tofacitinib was observed for many expanded lesional clones. Across lesional scalp, and particularly alopecia totalis/universalis, clonality surpassed that of normal scalp.

This chain joins TRBV9 and TRBJ2-3; no clear D gene. The clonotype originates from a human donor with alopecia areata. Specimen: CD4+ T cells sorted from blood, collected at week 44, from a patient treated with tofacitinib. CDR3 sequence: CASSVAGSTDTQYF. The CDR3 DNA sequence: TGTGCCAGCAGCGTCGCAGGCAGCACAGATACGCAGTATTTT.